These T cell receptor beta chains were read from a single sample in a study of follicular helper T cells after annual influenza vaccination. The protocol was immunoSEQ multiplex PCR, while the TCRdb copy is restricted to in-frame clones and leaves out a portion. The data show approximately 10,000 clones, approximately 80% seen once. The specimen was CXCR5+ CD38- circulating T follicular helper cells from blood, collected 7 days after influenza vaccination. The receptor source for this set is an adult who received the influenza vaccine. CDR3s include the opening cysteine and the closing phenylalanine or tryptophan. A D gene is named only where the DNA matches it firmly. Only some rows state a clone size, as once, few, many or a class for expanded clones.

d_call	v_call	j_call	cdr3_length	clone_size	cdr3_aa	cdr3_nt
TRBD1	TRBV5-1	TRBJ2-5	13	-	CASSGDSQETQYF	TGCGCCAGCAGTGGGGACAGTCAAGAGACCCAGTACTTC
-	TRBV6-9	TRBJ1-2	15	-	CASSYSRVRGYGYTF	TGTGCCAGCAGTTACTCCAGGGTAAGAGGATATGGCTACACCTTC
-	TRBV7-8	TRBJ1-5	14	once	CASMIGTGNQPQHF	TGTGCCAGCATGATTGGAACAGGGAATCAGCCCCAGCATTTT
-	TRBV28	TRBJ1-5	14	-	CASSGGNINQPQHF	TGTGCCAGCAGTGGCGGGAATATCAATCAGCCCCAGCATTTT
-	TRBV6-4	TRBJ2-7	9	large	CASLYEQYF	TGTGCCAGCCTTTACGAGCAGTACTTC
-	TRBV7-2	TRBJ2-2	18	once	CASSFGVTQKRNTGELFF	TGTGCCAGCAGCTTCGGGGTCACCCAAAAAAGGAACACCGGGGAGCTGTTTTTT
-	TRBV6-1	TRBJ1-5	12	-	CATRQSDQPQHF	TGTGCCACCCGGCAAAGCGATCAGCCCCAGCATTTT
-	TRBV19	TRBJ1-3	14	few	CASSTGSSGNTIYF	TGTGCCAGTAGTACTGGGAGCTCTGGAAACACCATATATTTT
TRBD1	TRBV7-2	TRBJ2-7	14	-	CASSSTGGADEQYF	TGTGCCAGCAGCTCGACAGGGGGCGCGGACGAGCAGTACTTC
-	TRBV9	TRBJ2-2	16	-	CASSVGGIGVTGELFF	TGTGCCAGCAGCGTAGGAGGGATTGGGGTCACCGGGGAGCTGTTTTTT
-	TRBV15	TRBJ2-5	12	-	CATSRPEETQYF	TGTGCCACCAGCAGACCCGAGGAGACCCAGTACTTC
TRBD1	TRBV10-3	TRBJ1-2	13	-	CASQGAGIYGYTF	TGTGCCAGCCAGGGGGCTGGAATCTATGGCTACACCTTC
-	TRBV25-1	TRBJ2-3	11	-	CASRGQGAQYF	TGTGCCAGCAGGGGACAAGGTGCGCAGTATTTT
-	TRBV19	TRBJ2-1	15	-	CANPPGRCSYNEQFF	TGTGCCAACCCCCCTGGCAGGTGCTCCTACAATGAGCAGTTCTTC
-	TRBV6-1	TRBJ2-3	13	-	CASSDGLGTTQYF	TGTGCCAGCAGTGACGGACTCGGGACTACGCAGTATTTT
-	TRBV5-1	TRBJ2-1	15	-	CASSPAAAGHNEQFF	TGCGCCAGCAGTCCCGCGGCGGCAGGTCACAATGAGCAGTTCTTC
-	TRBV4-1	TRBJ1-5	15	-	CASSQDSRGNQPQHF	TGCGCCAGCAGCCAAGATAGTCGTGGGAATCAGCCCCAGCATTTT
TRBD2	TRBV29-1	TRBJ2-1	15	-	CSVEVSGGRYNEQFF	TGCAGCGTTGAAGTTTCGGGAGGAAGGTACAATGAGCAGTTCTTC
-	TRBV5-5	TRBJ1-2	15	once	CASSLEEEAPHGYTF	TGTGCCAGCAGCTTGGAGGAGGAGGCCCCTCATGGCTACACCTTC
TRBD2	TRBV18	TRBJ2-7	17	-	CASSPLFLAGVAYEQYF	TGTGCCAGCTCACCCCTGTTTCTAGCGGGAGTTGCCTACGAGCAGTACTTC
-	TRBV4-3	TRBJ1-4	14	-	CASSPRVTVEKLFF	TGCGCCAGCAGCCCAAGAGTGACGGTTGAAAAACTGTTTTTT
-	TRBV5-1	TRBJ2-1	12	-	CASRGQADEQFF	TGCGCCAGCAGGGGGCAAGCCGATGAGCAGTTCTTC
-	TRBV5-1	TRBJ2-1	13	-	CASSRGDRDEQFF	TGCGCCAGCAGCAGGGGGGACAGAGATGAGCAGTTCTTC
TRBD1	TRBV28	TRBJ2-2	17	-	CASSSWTGGENTGELFF	TGTGCCAGCAGTTCGTGGACAGGGGGCGAAAACACCGGGGAGCTGTTTTTT
TRBD1	TRBV28	TRBJ1-1	14	-	CASCIGGVFTEAFF	TGTGCCAGCTGTATAGGGGGCGTGTTCACTGAAGCTTTCTTT
-	TRBV6-1	TRBJ2-3	14	-	CASMTGHSTDTQYF	TGTGCCAGCATGACGGGACATAGCACAGATACGCAGTATTTT
-	TRBV4-2	TRBJ1-1	17	once	CASSPGGAGRSNTEAFF	TGTGCCAGCAGCCCAGGAGGAGCAGGAAGGTCGAACACTGAAGCTTTCTTT
-	TRBV28	TRBJ2-5	16	-	CASSRAPSDGGETQYF	TGTGCCAGCAGTCGGGCCCCCTCGGACGGCGGAGAGACCCAGTACTTC
-	TRBV6-1	TRBJ1-1	12	-	CASTKGNTEAFF	TGTGCCAGCACGAAGGGCAACACTGAAGCTTTCTTT
-	TRBV11-3	TRBJ1-1	13	-	CASSLGIYTEAFF	TGTGCCAGCAGCCTCGGCATTTACACTGAAGCTTTCTTT
-	TRBV19	TRBJ1-3	13	few	CASSWGSGNTIYF	TGTGCCAGTAGCTGGGGGTCTGGAAACACCATATATTTT
TRBD1	TRBV5-1	TRBJ1-5	15	-	CASSPGQGAGQPQHF	TGCGCCAGCAGCCCGGGACAGGGGGCCGGTCAGCCCCAGCATTTT